The 17 T cell receptor beta chains listed next were all sequenced from one sample in a study of regulatory T cells in long-lasting Graves disease. The time point was: persistent/refractory GD, antithyroid drugs over 5 years with positive TRAb. RNA extracted from PBMCs served as the sequencing template. Arm-PCR of CDR3 regions and iRepertoire HTBI primers were the basis on which TCR beta libraries were built. TCRdb redid the calling of the multiplex PCR reads with MiXCR, one entry per CDR3 protein. This table holds about 660,000 distinct CDR3 sequences, 30% found once. The material sequenced was peripheral blood mononuclear cells (PBMCs), taken when the disease was refractory, from a patient treated with antithyroid drugs. The receptors derive from a female donor with Graves disease.

V and J are TRBV29-1 and TRBJ1-5; TRBD1 might be the D (5 bases). V lost 3 bases to trimming and J lost 3 bases, with 9 bases between them. CDR1 and CDR2 (germline): SQVTM, ANQGSEA. The CDR3 consists of 13 residues. DNA of the CDR3: TGCAGCGTTGATCAGGGTACCAATCAGCCCCAGCATTTT. It codes for CSVDQGTNQPQHF.

The rearrangement uses TRBV20-1 and TRBJ2-7; 8 bases agree with TRBD2. The germline gives CDR1 DFQATT, CDR2 SNEGSKA (reference sequence). This CDR3 spans 16 amino acids. The junction had 10 bases not matched to a gene; V was cut back by 1 base and J by 2 bases. The CDR3 sequence is CSARAASGGSTYEQYF. In nucleotides, the CDR3 is TGCAGTGCTAGAGCGGCCTCGGGAGGGTCGACCTACGAGCAGTACTTC.

This clonotype was recorded at least ten times. This chain connects TRBV12-3 or TRBV12-4 to TRBJ2-7; D is uncertain. The CDR3 spans 12 residues. V gave up 3 bases and J gave up 6 bases, with 9 bases separating them. The CDR3: CASSLGSLEQYF. The CDR3 region has the DNA TGTGCCAGCAGTTTGGGCAGTCTCGAGCAGTACTTC.

A remark on this clonotype: Being one base from a much bigger clone, this may be a read error. The chain combines TRBV6-1 with TRBJ2-3; TRBD2 aligns across 8 bases. Trimming removed 2 bases from V and 5 bases from J; junction bases left unmatched: 0. The CDR3 is 13 amino acids. Germline loops: CDR1 MNHNS, CDR2 SASEGT. The CDR3, as DNA: TGTGCCAGCAGTGAACTAGCGGGAGATACGCAGTATTTT. Translated, it gives CASSELAGDTQYF.

This clonotype came up many times. The chain is built from TRBV2 and TRBJ2-7, with 9 bases that match TRBD1. The J segment lost 4 bases and the V segment lost 2 bases, leaving 9 bases of the junction unmatched. Germline lookup yields CDR1 SNHLY and CDR2 FYNNEI. The CDR3 is 16 residues long. CDR3 region: CASSEYRDRAFYEQYF. Here the CDR3 DNA reads TGTGCCAGCAGTGAATATCGGGACAGGGCCTTTTACGAGCAGTACTTC.

This rearrangement joins TRBV29-1 to TRBJ2-7; 9 nucleotides match TRBD2. The CDR3 loop spans 13 amino acids. Germline CDR1 is SQVTM and CDR2 is ANQGSEA. The ends lost 5 bases at V and 6 bases at J; junction bases unmatched: 8. Written as DNA, the CDR3 is TGCAGCGTTTCCGGGACTAGCACAACCGAGCAGTACTTC. Protein: CSVSGTSTTEQYF.

V gene TRBV19 combines with J gene TRBJ2-7; maybe TRBD2 (6 bases). The CDR3 length is 16 residues. Germline V gene lookup returns CDR1 LNHDA and CDR2 SQIVND (reference sequence). Trimming stripped 1 base from V and 3 bases from J, with 16 bases between. The CDR3 nucleotides are TGTGCCAGTAGTATAGTAGGGGACCTAGCGAACTACGAGCAGTACTTC. This sequence encodes CASSIVGDLANYEQYF. Complete variable domain (other parts from reference TRBV19 and TRBJ2-7): DGGITQSPKYLFRKEGQNVTLSCEQNLNHDAMYWYRQDPGQGLRLIYYSQIVNDFQKGDIAEGYSVSREKKESFPLTVTSAQKNPTAFYLCASSIVGDLANYEQYFGPGTRLTVT.

J is TRBJ1-2 and V is TRBV7-9, with TRBD1 matching over 10 bases. The CDR3 runs to 16 residues. V gave up 5 bases and J gave up 3 bases; unmatched junction bases: 9. Per the germline V gene, CDR1 is SEHNR and CDR2 is FQNEAQ (reference sequence). The CDR3 DNA reads as TGTGCCAGCAGCCCCCCCGGGACAGGGGTAGACTATGGCTACACCTTC. Encoded protein: CASSPPGTGVDYGYTF.

This CDR3 is CASSFYPDRTTNEKLFF. The CDR3 DNA is TGTGCCAGCAGCTTTTACCCGGACCGGACCACTAATGAAAAACTGTTTTTT. The chain joins TRBV5-5 to TRBJ1-4; D uncertain. CDR3 length: 17 residues. The ends were cut back, 2 bases at V and 2 bases at J, with 16 bases in the middle. The germline gives CDR1 SGHKS, CDR2 YYEKEE (reference sequence).

This clonotype was seen at least ten times. The chain couples TRBV12-5 to TRBJ2-4, with D tentatively TRBD1 or TRBD2 (7 bases each). Germline V lookup: CDR1 LGHNT, CDR2 FRNRAP. V was trimmed by 0 bases and J by 3 bases, leaving 24 bases between them. This CDR3 has 20 residues. DNA for the CDR3: TGTGCTAGTGGTTTGGTACTGAGGGGGCTAGAGCGGGATTTCAAAAACATTCAGTACTTC. It codes for CASGLVLRGLERDFKNIQYF.

V is TRBV27 and J is TRBJ1-5, with a weak D call TRBD1 (5 bases). V dropped 4 bases and J dropped 0 bases, with 13 bases sitting between them. Germline V CDR1 and CDR2: MNHEY, SMNVEV (reference sequence). The CDR3 sequence is 16 residues long. The CDR3 reads CASSSRDRRSNQPQHF. Here the CDR3 DNA reads TGTGCCAGCAGTTCCCGGGACCGACGTAGCAATCAGCCCCAGCATTTT.

As concerns this clonotype: A junction end diverges from the germline sequence, so it may reflect a read error. This chain joins TRBV19 and TRBJ1-2; unclear D gene. This CDR3 comprises 15 residues. Germline V gene data show CDR1 as LNHDA and CDR2 as SQIVND (reference sequence). The CDR3 region has the DNA TGTGCCAGTAGAATAGATCAACAGCGGGGCTATGGCTACACCTTC. It encodes CASRIDQQRGYGYTF.

This clonotype was seen a handful of times. V usage is TRBV11-3 and J usage is TRBJ2-2, with D hard to call. Trimming stripped 4 bases from V and 1 base from J, with 10 bases between. This CDR3 comprises 15 residues. Germline values: CDR1 SGHNT, CDR2 YENEEA. CDR3 sequence (DNA): TGTGCCAGCAGCTCTATAGAGATGAACACCGGGGAGCTGTTTTTT. Amino acid sequence: CASSSIEMNTGELFF.

This chain's CDR3 is CASSLGGQGYTGELFF. The DNA for the CDR3 is TGTGCCAGCAGCTTGGGGGGACAGGGATACACCGGGGAGCTGTTTTTT. The V gene is TRBV5-4, the J gene TRBJ2-2, with TRBD1 identical over 9 bases. The CDR3 covers 16 residues. Germline V gene sequence: CDR1 SGHNT, CDR2 YYREEE (reference sequence). J was trimmed by 3 bases and V by 0 bases; bases with no gene match: 3.

This clonotype has a handful of counts. The chain recombines TRBV18 with TRBJ1-1; no reliable D call. The CDR3 is made up of 15 amino acids. Germline values: CDR1 KGHSH, CDR2 LQKENI. The ends were cut back, 5 bases at V and 1 base at J, with 14 bases in the middle. The CDR3 protein is CASSSLLASNTEAFF. The CDR3 DNA follows: TGTGCCAGCTCAAGCCTTCTGGCCTCGAACACTGAAGCTTTCTTT. The entire variable domain, with the rest obtained from reference TRBV18 and TRBJ1-1, is as follows: NAGVMQNPRHLVRRRGQEARLRCSPMKGHSHVYWYRQLPEEGLKFMVYLQKENIIDESGMPKERFSAEFPKEGPSILRIQQVVRGDSAAYFCASSSLLASNTEAFFGQGTRLTVV.

This chain connects TRBV7-3 to TRBJ1-2, with 7 bases aligning to TRBD1. V was clipped by 5 bases and J by 5 bases; unmatched bases: 8. CDR1 and CDR2 (germline): SGHTA, FQGTGA. There are 14 residues in the CDR3. For the CDR3, the DNA is TGTGCCAGCAGCCCCGGACAGGAACAATATGGCTACACCTTC. Protein: CASSPGQEQYGYTF.

V usage is TRBV12-3 or TRBV12-4 and J usage is TRBJ1-4, with a tentative D call TRBD1 (5 bases). The V end was cut by 5 bases, the J end by 7 bases, with 14 bases between. The length of the CDR3 is 14 residues. The CDR3 reads CASSPGGVGEKLFF. In DNA, the CDR3 is TGTGCCAGCAGTCCTGGGGGGGTCGGTGAAAAACTGTTTTTT.